Following are 27 T cell receptor beta chains from one sample sequenced in a study of blood T cell repertoires in COVID-19. This table comes from immunoSEQ multiplex PCR, and its TCRdb copy is limited to in-frame clones, with some not included. The data show just under 90,000 clones, with about 78% seen just once and around 14% held by the top ten. The sequenced sample consisted of peripheral blood. These receptors were collected from a woman of 80 years or more with acute or convalescent COVID-19.

The V gene is TRBV18, the J gene TRBJ2-3, with TRBD1 matching 7 bases. The J segment lost 6 bases and the V segment lost 3 bases, leaving 6 bases of the junction unmatched. Germline lookup yields CDR1 KGHSH and CDR2 LQKENI. The CDR3 runs to 14 residues. The CDR3 bases are TGTGCCAGCTCACCGACAGGGTCGAGTGATACGCAGTATTTT. It is translated as CASSPTGSSDTQYF.

The chain uses TRBV28 and TRBJ1-2; 7 bases line up with TRBD1. The germline gives CDR1 MDHEN, CDR2 SYDVKM. V was clipped by 1 base and J by 6 bases; unmatched bases: 11. The CDR3 spans 16 residues. CDR3 DNA: TGTGCCAGCAGTTTATTTAAGTTGGGGCAGGGGGATGGCTACACCTTC. The encoded protein is CASSLFKLGQGDGYTF.

The CDR3, as DNA: TGTGCCAGCTCAGGGGGCATGCTAAGTAGGGAAGAGACCCAGTACTTC. It translates to CASSGGMLSREETQYF. V is TRBV28 and J is TRBJ2-5; 8 positions agree with TRBD1. This CDR3 spans 16 amino acids. Per the germline V gene, CDR1 is MDHEN and CDR2 is SYDVKM. V shed 8 bases, J shed 3 bases, and the junction held 14 bases outside the gene matches.

The gene calls are TRBV7-6 and TRBJ1-3; D is uncertain. CDR1 and CDR2 (germline): SGHVS, FNYEAQ. V was shortened by 5 bases and J by 0 bases, with 8 bases between the two germline ends. The CDR3 sequence is 14 residues long. CDR3 sequence: CASSRGGSGNTIYF. The CDR3 DNA sequence: TGTGCCAGCAGCCGGGGAGGCTCTGGAAACACCATATATTTT. The full variable domain, in which reference TRBV7-6 and TRBJ1-3 provide the parts outside the CDR3, is GAGVSQSPRYKVTKRGQDVALRCDPISGHVSLYWYRQALGQGPEFLTYFNYEAQQDKSGLPNDRFSAERPEGSISTLTIQRTEQRDSAMYRCASSRGGSGNTIYFGEGSWLTVV.

This chain connects TRBV23-1 to TRBJ2-7; 9 nucleotides line up with TRBD2. TRBV23-1 is an open reading frame whose function is uncertain. J lost 2 bases, V lost 6 bases, and 8 bases had no gene match. This CDR3 has 15 residues. In DNA form, the CDR3 reads TGCGCCAGCAGCGATGTAGCGGGGGTCCCCTACGAGCAGTACTTC. Its translation: CASSDVAGVPYEQYF.

In its sample, this clone was seen a few times. The rearrangement links TRBV2 to TRBJ1-6, with 10 bases that match TRBD1. The germline CDR1 and CDR2 sequences are SNHLY and FYNNEI. This CDR3 has 14 amino acids. The trim removed 8 bases at V and 9 bases at J, leaving 7 bases unmatched. CDR3: CASQPGTGVSPLHF. The CDR3 DNA reads as TGTGCCAGCCAGCCTGGGACAGGGGTTTCACCCCTCCACTTT.

V usage is TRBV13 and J usage is TRBJ1-2; D is undetermined. Trimming took 0 bases from V and 8 from J, leaving 16 bases between them. Germline assignment: CDR1 PRHDT and CDR2 FYEKMQ (reference sequence). This CDR3 comprises 15 residues. CDR3 in amino acids: CASSLGQREGDGYTF. The CDR3 DNA is TGTGCCAGCAGCTTAGGCCAGAGGGAAGGAGACGGCTACACCTTC.

J is TRBJ1-6 and V is TRBV18, with D maybe TRBD1 (6 bases). Trimming left V 4 bases short and J 1 base short, with 8 bases between. Germline V lookup: CDR1 KGHSH, CDR2 LQKENI. There are 15 residues in the CDR3. In nucleotides, the CDR3 is TGTGCCAGCTCACAACAGGGTTCCTATAATTCACCCCTCCACTTT. It codes for CASSQQGSYNSPLHF.

The chain employs TRBV5-1 and TRBJ2-1; D is perhaps TRBD2 (5 bases). Trimming took off 0 bases at V and 4 bases at J, with 5 bases between the two ends. Germline CDR1 is SGHRS and CDR2 is YFSETQ. This CDR3 has 13 residues. In DNA, the CDR3 is TGCGCCAGCAGCTTGGGAGGGTACAATGAGCAGTTCTTC. Translation gives CASSLGGYNEQFF. Full variable domain (rest looked up from reference TRBV5-1 and TRBJ2-1): KAGVTQTPRYLIKTRGQQVTLSCSPISGHRSVSWYQQTPGQGLQFLFEYFSETQRNKGNFPGRFSGRQFSNSRSEMNVSTLELGDSALYLCASSLGGYNEQFFGPGTRLTVL.

The chain employs TRBV3-1 (or the pseudogene TRBV3-2) and TRBJ1-2, with 10 bases matching TRBD1. Trimming at V came to 7 bases and at J to 5 bases, leaving 10 bases not matched to a gene. Per the germline V gene, CDR1 is LGHDT and CDR2 is YNNKEL (reference sequence). CDR3 length: 15 residues. In nucleotides, the CDR3 is TGTGCCAGCACCGATATGACAGGGGGCATTTATGGCTACACCTTC. Protein sequence: CASTDMTGGIYGYTF.

The chain employs TRBV5-1 and TRBJ2-3; 11 positions match TRBD2. Germline V gene lookup returns CDR1 SGHRS and CDR2 YFSETQ. V gave up 0 bases and J gave up 5 bases; unmatched junction bases: 5. The CDR3 runs 16 residues. The CDR3 DNA reads as TGCGCCAGCAGCTTGGCTAGCGGGGGGCGGGGAGATACGCAGTATTTT. Translated, it gives CASSLASGGRGDTQYF.

This chain links TRBV4-3 with TRBJ1-1; 7 bases are a match to TRBD1. The junction had 3 bases not matched to a gene; V was cut back by 3 bases and J by 2 bases. This CDR3 spans 14 amino acids. Germline V gene sequence: CDR1 LGHNA, CDR2 YSLEER. The CDR3 spells CASSHGTANTEAFF. DNA of the CDR3: TGCGCCAGCAGCCATGGGACAGCCAACACTGAAGCTTTCTTT.

The J gene is TRBJ1-2, the V gene TRBV4-1; D remains unclear. Per the germline V gene, CDR1 is MGHRA and CDR2 is YSYEKL. Trimming took off 0 bases at V and 4 bases at J, with 6 bases between the two ends. The CDR3 has 13 residues. CDR3 DNA: TGCGCCAGCAGCCAAGATTTGGCCTATGGCTACACCTTC. Translating gives CASSQDLAYGYTF.

V and J are TRBV30 and TRBJ2-5; D remains ambiguous. V lost 5 bases, J lost 5 bases, and 9 bases lay in between. The CDR3 has 11 residues. The germline gives CDR1 GTSNPN, CDR2 SVGIG (reference sequence). The CDR3 loop is CAWGSRETQYF. The CDR3 DNA reads TGTGCCTGGGGATCCAGGGAGACCCAGTACTTC.

The chain employs TRBV4-2 and TRBJ1-1; D gene unclear. V dropped 1 base and J dropped 10 bases, with 16 bases sitting between them. The CDR3 has 14 amino acids. Germline V lookup: CDR1 LGHNA, CDR2 YNFKEQ. Written as DNA, the CDR3 is TGTGCCAGCAGCCAAGCCCGCTCCCTAGCCCGAGCTTTCTTT. Residues: CASSQARSLARAFF.

The chain employs TRBV6-2 or TRBV6-3 and TRBJ1-2; possibly TRBD1 for D (5 bases). The V and J ends lost 1 base and 4 bases respectively, with 13 bases between them. From germline, CDR1 is MNHEY and CDR2 SVGEGT. The CDR3 has 15 residues. This chain's CDR3 is CASSYFTGGGYGYTF. In DNA form, the CDR3 reads TGTGCCAGCAGTTACTTCACCGGGGGAGGCTATGGCTACACCTTC.

This clone came up a few times. V usage is TRBV18 and J usage is TRBJ1-1; a possible D gene is TRBD1 (5 bases). The CDR3 covers 13 residues. Trimming removed 3 bases at V and 5 bases at J, with 10 bases between. Germline V gene sequence: CDR1 KGHSH, CDR2 LQKENI. CDR3 bases: TGTGCCAGCTCACCTTTAAAGGGGACTGAAGCTTTCTTT. Encoded protein: CASSPLKGTEAFF.

This clone was observed a handful of times. V gene TRBV2 combines with J gene TRBJ1-2; 9 bases map to TRBD1. The CDR3 runs 16 residues. Germline CDR1 SNHLY, CDR2 FYNNEI. The V gene end was trimmed by 10 bases and the J gene end by 0 bases; junction bases not matched to a gene: 12. CDR3 residues: CATGWTGASPNYGYTF. The CDR3 DNA follows: TGTGCCACGGGATGGACAGGGGCGTCCCCTAACTATGGCTACACCTTC.

The chain recombines TRBV3-1 (or the pseudogene TRBV3-2) with TRBJ1-2; D uncertain. From germline, CDR1 is LGHDT and CDR2 YNNKEL (reference sequence). Between the trimmed V and J ends, which lost 4 bases and 1 base, there was a span of 10 bases. The CDR3 loop spans 14 amino acids. The CDR3 is CASSPRGFNYGYTF. The DNA of the CDR3 is TGTGCCAGCAGCCCTCGAGGGTTTAACTATGGCTACACCTTC.

CDR3 residues: CASSLLDRVGSPLHF. The CDR3 DNA is TGTGCCAGCAGCTTACTGGACAGGGTCGGTTCACCCCTCCACTTT. The chain recombines TRBV5-8 with TRBJ1-6; 8 nucleotides match TRBD1. The V gene end was trimmed by 2 bases and the J gene end by 9 bases; junction bases not matched to a gene: 7. This CDR3 spans 15 amino acids. Germline V gene sequence: CDR1 SGHTS, CDR2 YDEGEE.

The rearrangement uses TRBV4-2 and TRBJ2-2, with D possibly being TRBD2 (5 bases). This CDR3 comprises 15 residues. The germline V and J ends were trimmed by 1 base and 2 bases, with 8 bases remaining between them. Germline values: CDR1 LGHNA, CDR2 YNFKEQ. CDR3 in DNA: TGTGCCAGCAGCCAAGCGACGGGAAACACCGGGGAGCTGTTTTTT. Translation: CASSQATGNTGELFF.

The chain uses TRBV11-2 and TRBJ1-4; unclear D gene. V lost 7 bases and J 6 bases, leaving 15 bases between the germline ends. CDR3 length: 14 amino acids. Germline V gene lookup returns CDR1 SGHAT and CDR2 FQNNGV. DNA for the CDR3: TGTGCCAGCACCCCCTACCGAGGGCATGAAAAACTGTTTTTT. This codes for CASTPYRGHEKLFF.

This chain uses TRBV5-1 with TRBJ1-5; 9 bases line up with TRBD1. J was trimmed by 7 bases and V by 0 bases; bases with no gene match: 8. Germline V gene sequence: CDR1 SGHRS, CDR2 YFSETQ. This CDR3 is built from 16 residues. The CDR3 DNA reads as TGCGCCAGCAGCTTGGTCCCGGGACAGGGTGAACAGCCCCAGCATTTT. Residues: CASSLVPGQGEQPQHF.

The CDR3 reads CASSLFLGRLSNSPLHF. CDR3 in DNA: TGTGCCAGCAGCTTGTTTCTTGGGAGACTGTCAAATTCACCCCTCCACTTT. V usage is TRBV5-8 and J usage is TRBJ1-6; D not certain. Looked up from germline, CDR1 is SGHTS and CDR2 is YDEGEE. V gave up 1 base and J gave up 7 bases, with 18 bases separating them. CDR3 length: 17 amino acids.

The V and J genes are TRBV5-1 and TRBJ1-6, with 8 bases aligning to TRBD1. The CDR3 sequence is 18 residues long. The germline V gene encodes CDR1 SGHRS and CDR2 YFSETQ. V shed 0 bases and J 8 bases; nucleotides not matched to a gene: 13. CDR3 loop: CASSLDHFVGQADSPLHF. CDR3 in DNA: TGCGCCAGCAGCTTGGATCATTTCGTGGGACAGGCTGATTCACCCCTCCACTTT.

In regard to this clone: Sequence at one end of the junction differs from germline and may be a read error. The chain has TRBV4-1 and TRBJ2-5, with 8 bases fitting TRBD2. Germline-derived CDR1 and CDR2 are MGHRA and YSYEKL. This CDR3 contains 15 residues. DNA for the CDR3: TGCGCCCGCAGCACGTCCGGGGGGGCCGGAGAGACCCAGTACTTC. Translated, it gives CARSTSGGAGETQYF.

The chain is built from TRBV4-3 and TRBJ1-2; D is possibly TRBD1 (5 bases). Germline values: CDR1 LGHNA, CDR2 YSLEER. The CDR3 covers 15 residues. V was cut by 1 base and J by 5 bases, with 14 bases left in between. This CDR3 is CASSQGTGELYGYTF. DNA for the CDR3: TGCGCCAGCAGCCAAGGCACGGGGGAATTATATGGCTACACCTTC.